The rows below give T cell receptor beta chains drawn from one sample of a study of T cell responses to AZD1222 COVID-19 vaccine. The assay was immunoSEQ multiplex PCR, and TCRdb's table has in-frame clones only and misses some. The top ten clones hold around 5% of a sample with 110,000 to 150,000 clones, about 90% of them seen once. The source material was peripheral blood, sampled on day 0 of AZD1222 vaccination. Every receptor here comes from an adult in good health. Each CDR3 is given with its conserved first and last residue. Each record gives: CDR3 protein, CDR3 DNA, D gene, V gene, clone size, J gene. The D gene is left open where the match is weak. Some rows mark clone size as missing; the rest say once, few, many or name a class of expanded clone.

CASRPNVDREVYGYTF | TGTGCCAGCAGGCCAAACGTTGACAGGGAAGTTTACGGCTACACCTTC | TRBD1 | TRBV4-2 | - | TRBJ1-2
CAWSSMGRGRQHF | TGTGCCTGGAGCTCCATGGGCAGGGGACGCCAGCATTTT | - | TRBV30 | - | TRBJ1-5
CASSYSRQGTEAFF | TGTGCCAGCAGTTACTCTCGGCAGGGCACTGAAGCTTTCTTT | - | TRBV6-2/TRBV6-3 | once | TRBJ1-1
CATSSGTYNEQFF | TGTGCCACCAGCAGCGGGACGTACAATGAGCAGTTCTTC | - | TRBV15 | - | TRBJ2-1
CASSSYVLAGVWETQYF | TGTGCCAGCAGCTCTTATGTACTAGCGGGAGTCTGGGAGACCCAGTACTTC | - | TRBV21-1 | - | TRBJ2-5
CASSPLTGYEQYF | TGTGCCAGCAGCCCACTGACGGGCTACGAGCAGTACTTC | - | TRBV28 | - | TRBJ2-7
CASSKAIPGAEGNTIYF | TGTGCCAGCAGCAAAGCGATCCCGGGGGCGGAAGGAAACACCATATATTTT | - | TRBV21-1 | - | TRBJ1-3
CASSLVLRGDQPQHF | TGTGCCAGCAGCTTAGTTCTTCGTGGGGATCAGCCCCAGCATTTT | - | TRBV7-8 | - | TRBJ1-5
CASSLNLRYGLSIQYF | TGTGCCAGCAGCTTAAACCTTCGATACGGGCTAAGCATTCAGTACTTC | - | TRBV7-8 | once | TRBJ2-4
CASSMGVGESDEQFF | TGTGCCAGTAGTATGGGGGTAGGAGAGAGCGATGAGCAATTCTTC | - | TRBV19 | - | TRBJ2-1
CASRSLDSAAEAFF | TGTGCCAGCAGGTCTCTGGACAGCGCTGCCGAAGCTTTCTTT | - | TRBV7-9 | - | TRBJ1-1
CAWSLAGRQFF | TGTGCCTGGAGCCTAGCGGGAAGGCAGTTCTTC | TRBD2 | TRBV30 | - | TRBJ2-1
CASRGTRETQYF | TGTGCCAGCAGAGGGACTCGAGAGACCCAGTACTTC | - | TRBV6-5 | - | TRBJ2-5
CASSDLAGVSEQYF | TGTGCCAGCAGTGACCTAGCGGGAGTGAGTGAGCAGTACTTC | TRBD2 | TRBV6-1 | once | TRBJ2-7
CASSSGGGRALETQYF | TGTGCCAGCAGCTCAGGGGGCGGGCGCGCTTTGGAGACCCAGTACTTC | TRBD1 | TRBV9 | - | TRBJ2-5
CASSIDFFLAGYTF | TGTGCCAGTAGTATAGATTTTTTTCTCGCGGGCTACACCTTC | - | TRBV19 | - | TRBJ1-2
CASSQADGSPYNEQFF | TGCGCCAGCAGCCAAGCGGACGGGAGCCCCTACAATGAGCAGTTCTTC | - | TRBV4-3 | - | TRBJ2-1
CASSSGQGSYEQYF | TGTGCCAGCAGTTCAGGACAGGGGTCCTACGAGCAGTACTTC | TRBD1 | TRBV27 | - | TRBJ2-7
CASSQDLTGTDTQYF | TGTGCCAGCAGCCAAGATCTAACCGGCACAGATACGCAGTATTTT | - | TRBV3-1/TRBV3-2 | - | TRBJ2-3
CASSLIGGHPDTQYF | TGTGCCAGCAGTTTAATAGGGGGCCATCCAGATACGCAGTATTTT | TRBD1 | TRBV27 | - | TRBJ2-3
CASSLSTVAKNIQYF | TGTGCCAGCAGCCTTTCAACCGTAGCCAAAAACATTCAGTACTTC | - | TRBV6-2/TRBV6-3 | - | TRBJ2-4
CASSLTNAGQGLNEQFF | TGTGCCAGCAGCCTCACAAACGCGGGACAGGGTCTAAATGAGCAGTTCTTC | TRBD1 | TRBV4-2 | once | TRBJ2-1
CASSRRGKLDPPYEQYF | TGCGCCAGCAGCCGGAGAGGCAAACTAGACCCTCCCTACGAGCAGTACTTC | - | TRBV4-1 | - | TRBJ2-7
CASSPDRGAYGYTF | TGTGCCAGTAGCCCGGACAGGGGGGCCTACGGCTACACCTTC | TRBD1 | TRBV19 | - | TRBJ1-2
CASSYSSGRARETQYF | TGTGCCAGCAGTTACTCTAGCGGGAGGGCCCGAGAGACCCAGTACTTC | TRBD2 | TRBV6-2/TRBV6-3 | - | TRBJ2-5
CASSLEAGNYGYTF | TGTGCCAGCAGCTTGGAGGCGGGTAACTATGGCTACACCTTC | - | TRBV5-4 | once | TRBJ1-2
CASSYSDREDEQFF | TGTGCCAGCAGTTATTCGGACAGGGAGGATGAGCAGTTCTTC | TRBD1 | TRBV6-5 | - | TRBJ2-1
CASSSRTGHTGELFF | TGTGCCAGCAGTAGCAGGACAGGTCACACCGGGGAGCTGTTTTTT | TRBD1 | TRBV6-5 | - | TRBJ2-2
CASLAGGPYEQYF | TGTGCCAGCTTAGCGGGAGGTCCCTACGAGCAGTACTTC | TRBD2 | TRBV28 | few | TRBJ2-7
CASSDSAGVGRETQYF | TGCGCCAGCAGTGATTCAGCGGGAGTAGGAAGGGAGACCCAGTACTTC | TRBD2 | TRBV10-1 | - | TRBJ2-5
CATSPRTGHFDTQYF | TGTGCCACCAGTCCCCGTACAGGGCATTTTGATACGCAGTATTTT | - | TRBV24-1 | - | TRBJ2-3
CAWRDQRNNEQFF | TGTGCCTGGAGGGACCAAAGGAACAATGAGCAGTTCTTC | - | TRBV30 | - | TRBJ2-1
CASSVPSRTSGRGPYEQYF | TGTGCCAGCAGCGTTCCCTCTCGGACTAGCGGTAGAGGACCCTACGAGCAGTACTTC | TRBD2 | TRBV5-6 | - | TRBJ2-7
CASSPTGTGDEKLFF | TGTGCCAGCAGCCCTACCGGGACAGGGGATGAAAAACTGTTTTTT | TRBD1 | TRBV7-3 | once | TRBJ1-4
CASSQGYYGYTF | TGTGCCAGCAGCCAGGGATACTATGGCTACACCTTC | - | TRBV6-5 | - | TRBJ1-2
CASSLEGQGSYGYTF | TGTGCCAGCAGCTTGGAGGGGCAGGGGAGTTATGGCTACACCTTC | - | TRBV5-8 | once | TRBJ1-2
CASSIGLTGTQPQHF | TGTGCCAGTAGTATAGGTCTGACAGGAACTCAGCCCCAGCATTTT | - | TRBV19 | - | TRBJ1-5
CASSPIRGGELFF | TGTGCCAGCAGTCCTATAAGGGGCGGGGAGCTGTTTTTT | - | TRBV27 | - | TRBJ2-2
CASSGTGTGPNEKLFF | TGTGCCAGCAGCGGAACCGGGACAGGCCCAAATGAAAAACTGTTTTTT | TRBD1 | TRBV7-9 | - | TRBJ1-4
CASSVGFRTGAGF | TGTGCCAGCAGCGTAGGATTTAGGACAGGAGCCGGTTTT | TRBD1 | TRBV9 | - | TRBJ1-5
CASSISTGGVFF | TGTGCCAGTAGTATTAGTACAGGGGGCGTGTTCTTC | TRBD1 | TRBV19 | - | TRBJ2-1
CAWRSKTRLEWEQFF | TGTGCCTGGAGGTCTAAAACTAGGTTAGAATGGGAGCAGTTCTTC | - | TRBV30 | - | TRBJ2-1
CASSEQLPTGIGRGEKLFF | TGTGCCAGCAGCGAACAACTTCCGACAGGTATCGGTCGGGGTGAAAAACTGTTTTTT | - | TRBV5-5 | - | TRBJ1-4
CSVSGGGQPQHF | TGCAGCGTCTCAGGGGGCGGTCAGCCCCAGCATTTT | TRBD1 | TRBV29-1 | - | TRBJ1-5
CSASAGPNQPQHF | TGCAGTGCTAGTGCAGGGCCAAATCAGCCCCAGCATTTT | - | TRBV20-1 | - | TRBJ1-5
CASSVGNTEAFF | TGTGCCAGCAGTGTAGGGAACACTGAAGCTTTCTTT | - | TRBV2 | - | TRBJ1-1
CANAGGAYEQYF | TGTGCCAACGCGGGAGGGGCGTACGAGCAGTACTTC | TRBD2 | TRBV13 | - | TRBJ2-7
CASSRPSGTQYF | TGTGCCAGCAGCCGGCCGTCAGGTACGCAGTATTTT | - | TRBV7-2 | - | TRBJ2-3
CATSRIGTGDFNQPQHF | TGTGCCACCAGCAGGATTGGAACAGGGGACTTCAATCAGCCCCAGCATTTT | TRBD1 | TRBV15 | - | TRBJ1-5
CASSFRRGEAFF | TGTGCCAGCAGCTTCCGACGGGGAGAAGCTTTCTTT | - | TRBV11-1 | - | TRBJ1-1
CASTKTGRNEAFF | TGTGCCAGTACCAAGACAGGCAGAAATGAAGCTTTCTTT | - | TRBV19 | - | TRBJ1-1
CASTGPARTGDYGYTF | TGTGCCAGCACCGGACCCGCCCGGACAGGGGACTATGGCTACACCTTC | TRBD1 | TRBV5-5 | - | TRBJ1-2